This TCR beta chain stems from a study of T cell changes during pregnancy in multiple sclerosis. Generated by immunoSEQ multiplex PCR, the TCRdb table keeps only in-frame clones and is missing some. The repertoire includes about 38,000 clones, 80% to 95% of them detected once, and around 0.4% sits in the top ten. There are 12 residues in the CDR3. Trimming shortened V by 4 bases and J by 3 bases, and 8 bases separated the two germline ends. Per the germline V gene, CDR1 is SGHRS and CDR2 is YFSETQ. This clonotype was obtained from a female donor in good health, enrolled as a control in a pregnancy study. The sample in question was CD4+ T cells from peripheral blood mononuclear cells, obtained after pregnancy. This chain connects TRBV5-1 to TRBJ2-7, with D maybe TRBD2 (5 bases). In nucleotides, the CDR3 is TGCGCCAGCAGCGATACTAGCTACGAGCAGTACTTC. Translating it yields CASSDTSYEQYF.